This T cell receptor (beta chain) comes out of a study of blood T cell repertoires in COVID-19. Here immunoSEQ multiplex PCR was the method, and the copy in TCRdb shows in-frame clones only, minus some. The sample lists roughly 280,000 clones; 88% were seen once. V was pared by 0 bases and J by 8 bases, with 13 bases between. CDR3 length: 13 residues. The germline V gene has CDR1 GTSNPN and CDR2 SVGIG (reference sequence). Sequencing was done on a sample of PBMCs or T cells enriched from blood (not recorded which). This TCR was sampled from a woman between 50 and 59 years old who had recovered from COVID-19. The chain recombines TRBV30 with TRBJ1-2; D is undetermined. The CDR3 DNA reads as TGTGCCTGGAGTGTGGCCCGTCCGTGGGGCTACACCTTC. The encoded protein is CAWSVARPWGYTF.